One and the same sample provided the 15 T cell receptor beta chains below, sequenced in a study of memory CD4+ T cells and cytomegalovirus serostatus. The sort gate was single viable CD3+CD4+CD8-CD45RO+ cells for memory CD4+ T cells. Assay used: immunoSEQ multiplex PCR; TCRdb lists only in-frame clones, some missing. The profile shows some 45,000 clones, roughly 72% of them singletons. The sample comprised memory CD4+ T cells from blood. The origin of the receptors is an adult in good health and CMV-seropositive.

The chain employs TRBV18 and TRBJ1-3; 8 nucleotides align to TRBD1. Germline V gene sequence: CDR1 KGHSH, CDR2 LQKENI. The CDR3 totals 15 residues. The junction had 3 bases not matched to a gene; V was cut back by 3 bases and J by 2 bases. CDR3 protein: CASSPDREAGNTIYF. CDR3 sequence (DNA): TGTGCCAGCTCACCGGACAGGGAGGCTGGAAACACCATATATTTT.

The CDR3 nucleotides read TGCAGCGTTATGGACGGAGGAAACACCATATATTTT. This encodes CSVMDGGNTIYF. This rearrangement joins TRBV29-1 to TRBJ1-3; no definite D call. Trimming shortened V by 5 bases and J by 4 bases, and 9 bases separated the two germline ends. The CDR3 totals 12 residues. Per germline, CDR1 SQVTM and CDR2 ANQGSEA.

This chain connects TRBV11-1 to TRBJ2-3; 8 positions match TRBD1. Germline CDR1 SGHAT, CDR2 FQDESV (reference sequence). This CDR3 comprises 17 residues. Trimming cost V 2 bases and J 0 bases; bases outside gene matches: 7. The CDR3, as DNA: TGTGCCAGCAGCTTATCTCCAGGGGGCAGGAGCACAGATACGCAGTATTTT. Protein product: CASSLSPGGRSTDTQYF.

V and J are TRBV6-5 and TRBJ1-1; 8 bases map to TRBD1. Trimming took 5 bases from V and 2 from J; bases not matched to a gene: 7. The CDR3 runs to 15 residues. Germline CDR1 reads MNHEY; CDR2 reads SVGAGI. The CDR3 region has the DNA TGTGCCAGCAGTGCCGGGACAGGTACTAACACTGAAGCTTTCTTT. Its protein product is CASSAGTGTNTEAFF.

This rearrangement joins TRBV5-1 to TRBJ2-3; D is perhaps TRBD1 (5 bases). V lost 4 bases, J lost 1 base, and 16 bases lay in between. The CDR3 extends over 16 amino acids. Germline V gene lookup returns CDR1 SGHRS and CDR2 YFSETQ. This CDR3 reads CASSTSWGGGTDTQYF. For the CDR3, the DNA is TGCGCCAGCAGCACGTCGTGGGGCGGCGGCACAGATACGCAGTATTTT.

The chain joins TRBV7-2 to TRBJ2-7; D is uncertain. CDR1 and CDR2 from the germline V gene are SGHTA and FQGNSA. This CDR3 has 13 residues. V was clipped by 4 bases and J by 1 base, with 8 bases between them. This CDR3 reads CASSSTISYEQYF. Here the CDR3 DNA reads TGTGCCAGCAGCTCGACAATTTCCTACGAGCAGTACTTC.

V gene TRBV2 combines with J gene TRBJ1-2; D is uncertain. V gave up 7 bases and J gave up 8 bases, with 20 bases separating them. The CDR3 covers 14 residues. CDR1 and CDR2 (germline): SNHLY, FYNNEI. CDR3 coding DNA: TGTGCCAGCATTAATAGGATAGACGCATTCGGCTACACCTTC. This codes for CASINRIDAFGYTF.

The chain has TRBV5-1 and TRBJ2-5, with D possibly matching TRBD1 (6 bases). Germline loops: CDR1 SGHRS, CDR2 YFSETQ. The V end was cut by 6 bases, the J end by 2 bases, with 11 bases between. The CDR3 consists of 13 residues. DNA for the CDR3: TGCGCCAGCACTCAACAGGGACAAGAGACCCAGTACTTC. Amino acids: CASTQQGQETQYF.

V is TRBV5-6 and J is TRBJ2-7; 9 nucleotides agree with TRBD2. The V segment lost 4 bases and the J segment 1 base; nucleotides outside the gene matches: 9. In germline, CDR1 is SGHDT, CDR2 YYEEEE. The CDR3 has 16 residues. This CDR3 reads CASSSTWLAGSYEQYF. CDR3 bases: TGTGCCAGCAGCAGTACTTGGCTAGCGGGGTCCTACGAGCAGTACTTC.

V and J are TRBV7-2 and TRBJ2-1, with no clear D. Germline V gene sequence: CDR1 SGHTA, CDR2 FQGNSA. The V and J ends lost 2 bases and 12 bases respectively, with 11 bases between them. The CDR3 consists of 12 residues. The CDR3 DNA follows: TGTGCCAGCAGCTTACAAGAGGCCCGGCAGTTCTTC. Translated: CASSLQEARQFF.

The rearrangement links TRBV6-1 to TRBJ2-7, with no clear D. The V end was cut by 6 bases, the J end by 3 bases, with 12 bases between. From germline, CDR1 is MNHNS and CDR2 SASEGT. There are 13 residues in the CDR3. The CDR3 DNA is TGTGCCAGCAGGGTGACATCCGACTACGAGCAGTACTTC. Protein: CASRVTSDYEQYF.

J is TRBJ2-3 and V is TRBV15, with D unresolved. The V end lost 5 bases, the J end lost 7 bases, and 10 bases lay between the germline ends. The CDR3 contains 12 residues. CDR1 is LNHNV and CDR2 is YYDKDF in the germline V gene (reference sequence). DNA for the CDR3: TGTGCCACCAGCTCGGCACGGAATACGCAGTATTTT. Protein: CATSSARNTQYF.

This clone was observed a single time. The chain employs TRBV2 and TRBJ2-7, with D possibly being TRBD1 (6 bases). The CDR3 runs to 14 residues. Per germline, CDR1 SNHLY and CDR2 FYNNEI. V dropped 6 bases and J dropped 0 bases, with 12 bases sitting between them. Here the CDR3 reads CASRYDRSSYEQYF. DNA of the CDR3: TGTGCCAGCAGATACGACAGGAGCTCCTACGAGCAGTACTTC.

CDR3 DNA sequence: TGCGCCAGCAGCTCATTGAGGGAGCAGTACTTC. It codes for CASSSLREQYF. The J gene is TRBJ2-7, the V gene TRBV5-1, with no clear D. V lost 3 bases to trimming and J lost 7 bases, with 8 bases between them. This CDR3 spans 11 amino acids. Germline CDR1 and CDR2: SGHRS and YFSETQ.

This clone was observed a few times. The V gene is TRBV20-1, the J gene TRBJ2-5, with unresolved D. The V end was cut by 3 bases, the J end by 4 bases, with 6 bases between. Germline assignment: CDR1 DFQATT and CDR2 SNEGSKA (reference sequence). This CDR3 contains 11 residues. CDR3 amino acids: CSARVAETQYF. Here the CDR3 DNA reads TGCAGTGCTAGGGTAGCAGAGACCCAGTACTTC.